This TCR beta chain was obtained from a study of identical twins. Whole-study results and caveats: Sharing of beta out-of-frame sequences by twins showed a weaker excess. Fewer insertions marked abundant cord blood beta clonotypes; young adult naive trended weakly, memory not at all. Analyses of zero insertions could, in part, be confounded by invariant MAIT and iNKT cells.

V gave up 2 bases and J gave up 7 bases; unmatched junction bases: 11. CDR3 length: 16 amino acids. Per the germline V gene, CDR1 is PRHDT and CDR2 is FYEKMQ (reference sequence). To note about this clonotype: The antigen is not known.

Each donor was a healthy Caucasian. One entry per CDR3 protein results from TCRdb running MiXCR on the 5' RACE reads. Of approximately 140,000 distinct CDR3 sequences listed, approximately 3.5% were seen once; the top ten hold 7.5% to 8.5%. The receptor comes from a man between 18 and 29 years old in good health. Input material: memory T cells sorted from blood. The V gene is TRBV13, the J gene TRBJ2-1; 7 nucleotides agree with TRBD2. The CDR3 protein is CASSLMAGASGNEQFF. CDR3 nucleotide sequence: TGTGCCAGCAGCTTAATGGCTGGGGCTAGCGGTAATGAGCAGTTCTTC.